The 6 T cell receptor beta chains presented below share a single source sample, sequenced in a study of shared clonotypes between healthy human individuals. Sequencing used immunoSEQ multiplex PCR; TCRdb keeps in-frame clones, though not all of them. Here the sample spans around 1.1 million clones, roughly 77% being singletons. The sequenced sample was memory CD4+ T cells from PBMCs. As to subset: CD45RA-negative fraction. Source of these receptors: a man between 18 and 35 years old in good health. Some clones in this sample may be carry-over from other donors' samples.

This clone was counted once. J is TRBJ2-3 and V is TRBV5-1, with no clear D. V lost 0 bases and J 4 bases, leaving 9 bases between the germline ends. The CDR3 has 14 amino acids. The germline V gene has CDR1 SGHRS and CDR2 YFSETQ. This chain's CDR3 is CASSLEGAADTQYF. The CDR3 DNA reads TGCGCCAGCAGCTTGGAGGGCGCTGCAGATACGCAGTATTTT.

The sample holds many counts of this clone. The rearrangement uses TRBV18 and TRBJ2-5; weak D call: TRBD1 (6 bases). The V end was cut by 1 base, the J end by 3 bases, with 18 bases between. This CDR3 has 17 amino acids. Germline CDR1 is KGHSH and CDR2 is LQKENI. The chain's CDR3 is CASSPQRAGTPKETQYF. The CDR3 DNA reads as TGTGCCAGCTCACCACAGAGAGCCGGGACACCCAAAGAGACCCAGTACTTC.

The rearrangement uses TRBV30 and TRBJ1-1; no definite D call. Trimming stripped 0 bases from V and 0 bases from J, with 11 bases between. Per germline, CDR1 GTSNPN and CDR2 SVGIG (reference sequence). The CDR3 loop spans 15 amino acids. CDR3 amino acids: CAWSVPTGLNTEAFF. The CDR3 nucleotides read TGTGCCTGGAGTGTACCCACCGGGTTGAACACTGAAGCTTTCTTT.

This clone was counted only a few times. This chain joins TRBV7-2 and TRBJ1-6; a weak D match, TRBD1 (5 bases). Per germline, CDR1 SGHTA and CDR2 FQGNSA. V was pared by 3 bases and J by 8 bases, with 11 bases between. The CDR3 has 14 residues. The CDR3 region has the DNA TGTGCCAGCAGCTTTGGGCAGGGACATTCACCCCTCCACTTT. Protein sequence: CASSFGQGHSPLHF.

The rearrangement links TRBV5-1 to TRBJ1-2; no clear D gene. Germline CDR1 and CDR2: SGHRS and YFSETQ. Trimming cost V 5 bases and J 4 bases, with 15 bases left between them. The CDR3 is 14 residues long. The CDR3 DNA follows: TGCGCCAGCAGTTTTAAGGCGATGGGCTATGGCTACACCTTC. Translated, it gives CASSFKAMGYGYTF. Full variable domain (missing parts from reference TRBV5-1 and TRBJ1-2): KAGVTQTPRYLIKTRGQQVTLSCSPISGHRSVSWYQQTPGQGLQFLFEYFSETQRNKGNFPGRFSGRQFSNSRSEMNVSTLELGDSALYLCASSFKAMGYGYTFGSGTRLTVV.

CDR3 nucleotide sequence: TGTGCCAGTAGTATAAGACTAGGGTTTTCCTACGAGCAGTACTTC. Translated, it gives CASSIRLGFSYEQYF. This sequence joins TRBV19 and TRBJ2-7, with D maybe TRBD2 (6 bases). The V gene's germline CDR1 is LNHDA and CDR2 SQIVND (reference sequence). V was cut by 2 bases and J by 1 base, with 12 bases left in between. The CDR3 is 15 amino acids.